A single sample gave rise to the 8 T cell receptor beta chains below, sequenced in a study of shared clonotypes between healthy human individuals. TCRdb's table, derived via immunoSEQ multiplex PCR, lists solely in-frame clones and lacks some. The table has some 2,500,000 clones, 93% seen once. Sequenced: naive CD4+ T cells from PBMCs. Subset in this sample: CD45RA+ positively selected. All receptors come from a man between 18 and 35 years old in good health. Some clones in this sample may be carry-over from other donors' samples.

CDR3 sequence (DNA): TGTGCCAGCAGCGCCCGACAGGGTTTGACCTACGAGCAGTACTTC. Its translation is CASSARQGLTYEQYF. This chain uses TRBV11-2 with TRBJ2-7, with 7 positions matching TRBD1. The J segment lost 2 bases and the V segment lost 5 bases, leaving 9 bases of the junction unmatched. Germline lookup yields CDR1 SGHAT and CDR2 FQNNGV. This CDR3 has 15 amino acids.

This chain connects TRBV11-2 to TRBJ2-3; a possible D gene is TRBD1 (5 bases). Per the germline V gene, CDR1 is SGHAT and CDR2 is FQNNGV. The germline V and J ends were trimmed by 5 bases and 0 bases, with 15 bases remaining between them. There are 16 residues in the CDR3. The CDR3 sequence: CASSQVLGHSTDTQYF. In DNA, the CDR3 is TGTGCCAGCAGCCAGGTACTGGGGCATAGCACAGATACGCAGTATTTT.

V and J are TRBV5-4 and TRBJ1-4; tentatively, D is TRBD1 (5 bases). The CDR3 length is 15 residues. Germline CDR1 is SGHNT and CDR2 is YYREEE (reference sequence). V lost 4 bases and J lost 4, with 14 bases in between. Here the CDR3 reads CASSDRQSNNEKLFF. DNA for the CDR3: TGTGCCAGCAGCGATAGACAGAGTAATAATGAAAAACTGTTTTTT. Looking up the rest from reference TRBV5-4 and TRBJ1-4 gives the full variable domain: ETGVTQSPTHLIKTRGQQVTLRCSSQSGHNTVSWYQQALGQGPQFIFQYYREEENGRGNFPPRFSGLQFPNYSSELNVNALELDDSALYLCASSDRQSNNEKLFFGSGTQLSVL.

This chain connects TRBV27 to TRBJ2-7; 12 positions agree with TRBD2. The DNA end is more similar to TRBJ2-5, so the J call may be wrong. This CDR3 is 13 amino acids long. Germline CDR1 MNHEY, CDR2 SMNVEV (reference sequence). The chain's CDR3 is CASMMTSGRTQYF. As DNA, the CDR3 is TGTGCCAGCATGATGACTAGCGGGAGGACCCAGTACTTC.

V gene TRBV7-2 combines with J gene TRBJ2-1; TRBD1 might be the D (6 bases). This CDR3 spans 18 amino acids. Germline lookup yields CDR1 SGHTA and CDR2 FQGNSA. Trimming removed 8 bases from V and 0 bases from J, with 23 bases in between. The CDR3 loop reads CASGPLLGARSSYNEQFF. As DNA, the CDR3 is TGTGCCAGCGGCCCTTTGTTGGGGGCGCGGAGCTCCTACAATGAGCAGTTCTTC.

DNA for the CDR3: TGTGCCAGTAGCATGACAGGGACCATGAACACTGAAGCTTTCTTT. Amino acid sequence: CASSMTGTMNTEAFF. This chain links TRBV19 with TRBJ1-1; 7 nucleotides match TRBD1. CDR1 LNHDA and CDR2 SQIVND come from the germline V gene (reference sequence). This CDR3 is built from 15 residues. V was pared by 6 bases and J by 0 bases, with 7 bases of the junction left unmatched.

The J gene is TRBJ1-1, the V gene TRBV18, with TRBD1 identical over 7 bases. The CDR3 consists of 15 residues. Per germline, CDR1 KGHSH and CDR2 LQKENI. Trimming at V came to 4 bases and at J to 0 bases, leaving 5 bases not matched to a gene. The CDR3 reads CASSLTTGMNTEAFF. The CDR3 nucleotides are TGTGCCAGCTCACTAACGACAGGGATGAACACTGAAGCTTTCTTT.

V and J are TRBV18 and TRBJ1-4, with TRBD1 matching over 7 bases. The germline V gene has CDR1 KGHSH and CDR2 LQKENI. The CDR3 length is 16 residues. J was trimmed by 5 bases and V by 2 bases; bases with no gene match: 8. Here the CDR3 DNA reads TGTGCCAGCTCACCAACGAACAGGGGTGCCAATGAAAAACTGTTTTTT. Translated: CASSPTNRGANEKLFF.